The rows below give T cell receptor beta chains drawn from one sample of a study of T cell changes during pregnancy in multiple sclerosis. Clones were sequenced by immunoSEQ multiplex PCR, and TCRdb holds only the in-frame ones, with some missing. The table records roughly 40,000 clones, 92% of them present only once. Sequenced here: CD4+ T cells from peripheral blood mononuclear cells, sampled before pregnancy. The source of these receptors is a female donor with multiple sclerosis, enrolled in a pregnancy study. The conserved cysteine and the conserved F or W are not part of the CDR3 here. The order of the fields is CDR3 protein, V gene, CDR3 length.

AISAGGLNTEAF,TRBV10-3,12
ASSLALGGLQPQH,TRBV7-2,13
ASSLRAGGGNEQF,TRBV5-1,13
ASSLDNSYEQY,TRBV5-1,11
ASSPFPIAGVTDTQY,TRBV9,15
ASSLGLDSNQPQH,TRBV7-8,13
ASSLRTSGMSEQF,TRBV5-6,13
ASKSGLAENTGELF,TRBV10-1,14
ATSSRGITASSSYNEQF,TRBV15,17
SVDSGDTQY,TRBV29-1,9
ALMGKAGGPGEQY,TRBV28,13
ASSLRAGRQPQH,TRBV28,12
ASSLGHGQGAGDTQY,TRBV5-8,15
ASSEAPRTGEHNYGYT,TRBV2,16
ASRGGVETQY,TRBV28,10
ASSQLAGDRNEQF,TRBV28,13
ASSPPVRVDTDTQY,TRBV18,14
ASSYRGMEAF,TRBV6-5,10
AWSSVLWQSSGANVLT,TRBV30,16
ASSVMGGRGEY,TRBV6-1,11
ASSLPLAGGPGTKNIQY,TRBV11-2,17
ASSPRSLGDRLKAF,TRBV28,14
ASSARTGLNEKLF,TRBV7-6,13
ASTTALNQPQH,TRBV6-1,11
ASRFWGETYEQY,TRBV28,12
ASSAEGYT,TRBV28,8
ASSGPGLAGGEQY,TRBV7-2,13
ASSFGDRDRETQY,TRBV7-9,13
ASGIVQASGNTIY,TRBV7-8,13
ASSLGKAGQETQY,TRBV7-9,13
ASSLPGQAYNEQF,TRBV5-1,13
ASSIIGDSSTDTQY,TRBV19,14
ATSGTSGNEQY,TRBV15,11
SVVSLYSYEQY,TRBV29-1,11
ASSVALGGRTGELF,TRBV9,14
ASSSLRERSERTEAF,TRBV28,15
ASSLGTGSGTDTQY,TRBV13,14
ASSERRQETQY,TRBV10-2,11
ASSPPGQYYNEQF,TRBV7-9,13
ASSKTAQNTGELF,TRBV27,13
ASRPSGGGYGYT,TRBV6-5,12
ASSPPGQGNEQY,TRBV7-9,12
ASSLGGPGLAGELVTGELF,TRBV28,19